The sequence of this T cell receptor beta chain was determined in a study of blood T cells in healthy people across ages. This clonotype was observed at least ten times. A second PCR, run for 7 to 11 cycles, used a sample-barcoded 5' primer plus a J-beta primer mix. A single record per CDR3 protein comes from TCRdb applying MiXCR to the 5' RACE reads. The data show some 1.1 million distinct CDR3 sequences, around two fifths seen once. The sample was blood. The origin of this receptor is a man in his late teens or twenties in good health.

The chain's CDR3 is CASSYSGGPPDTQYF. The DNA for the CDR3 is TGTGCCAGCAGTTACTCAGGGGGACCCCCAGATACGCAGTATTTT. The chain joins TRBV6-5 to TRBJ2-3, with D possibly being TRBD1 (6 bases). Germline V gene lookup returns CDR1 MNHEY and CDR2 SVGAGI. There are 15 residues in the CDR3. V dropped 0 bases and J dropped 4 bases, with 11 bases sitting between them.